This TCR beta chain derives from a study of cytomegalovirus exposure and HLA in healthy donors. Study conclusions and caveats: HLA restriction was apparent for most CMV-associated TCR beta chains in a later analysis. Among immune exposure information, only CMV serostatus was available.

PCR was performed using 60 Vbeta and 13 Jbeta primers. The table came from immunoSEQ multiplex PCR; TCRdb's copy has only in-frame clones and leaves some out. This table has roughly 150,000 clones, approximately 80% appearing once. A note on this clone: What it recognizes is unknown.

The sequenced material came from PBMCs. The receptor was isolated from a woman in her 40s in good health and CMV-seronegative.

CDR3 region: CASSLEGYSSGNTIYF. DNA for the CDR3: TGTGCCAGCAGTTTGGAGGGATACTCCTCTGGAAACACCATATATTTT. The rearrangement uses TRBV28 and TRBJ1-3; D remains ambiguous. The length of the CDR3 is 16 residues. Trimming removed 3 bases from V and 0 bases from J, with 12 bases in between. Per germline, CDR1 MDHEN and CDR2 SYDVKM.